A selection of T cell receptor beta chains follows, all from one sample in a study of cytomegalovirus exposure and HLA in healthy donors. Profiled with immunoSEQ multiplex PCR; TCRdb holds only in-frame clones, not every one. The table shows fewer than 200,000 clones, with around three quarters occurring only once. Sequenced input: PBMCs. The receptors derive from a man aged 40-55 years in good health and CMV-seropositive. CDR3s include the opening cysteine and the closing phenylalanine or tryptophan. Each record gives: D gene, V gene, J gene, clone size, CDR3 DNA, CDR3 protein. D genes are given only for firm matches. Clone size appears in some rows only: once, few, many, or a class for an expanded clone.

d_call: TRBD1; v_call: TRBV5-6; j_call: TRBJ1-2; clone_size: -; cdr3_nt: TGTGCCAGCAGCTGGAGAGGACAGGGAGGGTATGGCTACACCTTC; cdr3_aa: CASSWRGQGGYGYTF
d_call: -; v_call: TRBV9; j_call: TRBJ1-2; clone_size: -; cdr3_nt: TGTGCCAGCAGCGTAGGGGAGGGAAAAGAGTCCGGCGGCTACACCTTC; cdr3_aa: CASSVGEGKESGGYTF
d_call: -; v_call: TRBV4-2; j_call: TRBJ1-6; clone_size: -; cdr3_nt: TGTGCCAGCAGCCTGGGCGTTTTGGCGGGGAGCTCCTATAATTCACCCCTCCACTTT; cdr3_aa: CASSLGVLAGSSYNSPLHF
d_call: -; v_call: TRBV9; j_call: TRBJ1-2; clone_size: -; cdr3_nt: TGTGCCAGCAGCGGGGGAGGGGGTCACTATGGCTACACCTTC; cdr3_aa: CASSGGGGHYGYTF
d_call: -; v_call: TRBV7-2; j_call: TRBJ1-4; clone_size: -; cdr3_nt: TGTGCCAGCAGCTTAGGAATCCGGGAAAATGAAAAACTGTTTTTT; cdr3_aa: CASSLGIRENEKLFF
d_call: TRBD1; v_call: TRBV2; j_call: TRBJ1-6; clone_size: -; cdr3_nt: TGTGCCGGGACAGGGGCGCGGGGTGGTTCACCCCTCCACTTT; cdr3_aa: CAGTGARGGSPLHF
d_call: TRBD2; v_call: TRBV29-1; j_call: TRBJ2-2; clone_size: -; cdr3_nt: TGCAGCGCACTAGCGGCGAACACCGGGGAGCTGTTTTTT; cdr3_aa: CSALAANTGELFF
d_call: -; v_call: TRBV19; j_call: TRBJ1-2; clone_size: few; cdr3_nt: TGTGCCAGTAGTATAGCCCCCCTGGGTCGGGGCTATGGCTACACCTTC; cdr3_aa: CASSIAPLGRGYGYTF
d_call: -; v_call: TRBV6-5; j_call: TRBJ2-3; clone_size: -; cdr3_nt: TGTGCCAGCAGTTCGGGTTGGTCCACAGATACGCAGTATTTT; cdr3_aa: CASSSGWSTDTQYF
d_call: -; v_call: TRBV5-5; j_call: TRBJ1-1; clone_size: -; cdr3_nt: TGTGCCAGCAGCTTGGGGGCGAGCACTGAAGCTTTCTTT; cdr3_aa: CASSLGASTEAFF
d_call: TRBD1; v_call: TRBV10-3; j_call: TRBJ2-1; clone_size: -; cdr3_nt: TGTGCCATCAGTCAGACAGGGTCGGACAGCAATGAGCAGTTCTTC; cdr3_aa: CAISQTGSDSNEQFF
d_call: -; v_call: TRBV5-4; j_call: TRBJ1-3; clone_size: -; cdr3_nt: TGTGCCAGCAGCTTCCCGGGATATGGAAACACCATATATTTT; cdr3_aa: CASSFPGYGNTIYF
d_call: -; v_call: TRBV6-4; j_call: TRBJ1-5; clone_size: once; cdr3_nt: TGTGCCAGCAGTGACGGCCCCTCGAATCAGCCCCAGCATTTT; cdr3_aa: CASSDGPSNQPQHF
d_call: TRBD1; v_call: TRBV6-5; j_call: TRBJ2-7; clone_size: few; cdr3_nt: TGTGCCAGCAGTCTCGGTGGGACAGGGCTCTACGAGCAGTACTTC; cdr3_aa: CASSLGGTGLYEQYF
d_call: TRBD1; v_call: TRBV4-3; j_call: TRBJ1-3; clone_size: -; cdr3_nt: TGCGCCAGCAGCCAGACGACAGGGGCTGGAAACACCATATATTTT; cdr3_aa: CASSQTTGAGNTIYF
d_call: -; v_call: TRBV2; j_call: TRBJ1-2; clone_size: -; cdr3_nt: TGTGCCAGCAGTGGCAGGGTGAACTATGGCTACACCTTC; cdr3_aa: CASSGRVNYGYTF
d_call: TRBD1; v_call: TRBV7-9; j_call: TRBJ1-2; clone_size: -; cdr3_nt: TGTGCCAGCAGCTTAGCCGACAGGGTGGATCGTGGCTACACCTTC; cdr3_aa: CASSLADRVDRGYTF
d_call: TRBD1; v_call: TRBV9; j_call: TRBJ2-7; clone_size: -; cdr3_nt: TGTGCCAGCAGCGTAGGGACAGGGGGTGCCTACGAGCAGTACTTT; cdr3_aa: CASSVGTGGAYEQYF
d_call: -; v_call: TRBV7-9; j_call: TRBJ1-5; clone_size: -; cdr3_nt: TGTGCCAGCAGCGAACAGGGAGGCAATCAGCCCCAGCATTTT; cdr3_aa: CASSEQGGNQPQHF
d_call: TRBD2; v_call: TRBV13; j_call: TRBJ2-3; clone_size: -; cdr3_nt: TGTGCCAGCAGCATTGGGACTAGCCTCCTCCCTAGCACAGATACGCAGTATTTT; cdr3_aa: CASSIGTSLLPSTDTQYF
d_call: -; v_call: TRBV7-2; j_call: TRBJ1-2; clone_size: once; cdr3_nt: TGTGCCAGCAGCACCCACTCCCCAGGGGCAACGTTATTC; cdr3_aa: CASSTHSPGATLF
d_call: -; v_call: TRBV7-2; j_call: TRBJ1-1; clone_size: -; cdr3_nt: TGTGCCAGCAGCTTATCCGGACAGAACACTGAAGCTTTCTTT; cdr3_aa: CASSLSGQNTEAFF
d_call: -; v_call: TRBV4-1; j_call: TRBJ1-1; clone_size: -; cdr3_nt: TGCGCCAGCAGCGCCATGGAGGGCACTGAAGCTTTCTTT; cdr3_aa: CASSAMEGTEAFF
d_call: TRBD2; v_call: TRBV7-9; j_call: TRBJ2-1; clone_size: -; cdr3_nt: TGTGCCAGCAGACCTTCTAGCGGGGGGAAGTTCTTC; cdr3_aa: CASRPSSGGKFF
d_call: TRBD1; v_call: TRBV7-8; j_call: TRBJ1-2; clone_size: -; cdr3_nt: TGTGCCAGCAGCCCCCCCGGGACAGGGAGATTTAACTATGGCTACACCTTC; cdr3_aa: CASSPPGTGRFNYGYTF
d_call: -; v_call: TRBV29-1; j_call: TRBJ2-2; clone_size: -; cdr3_nt: TGCAGCGTTGAGGGCGACAGAAACACCGGGGAGCTGTTTTTT; cdr3_aa: CSVEGDRNTGELFF
d_call: TRBD2; v_call: TRBV27; j_call: TRBJ2-5; clone_size: -; cdr3_nt: TGTGCCAGCAGCCCCAGGGGAACAAGCGGGGGCCCCAAAGAGACCCAGTACTTC; cdr3_aa: CASSPRGTSGGPKETQYF
d_call: -; v_call: TRBV12-5; j_call: TRBJ2-5; clone_size: -; cdr3_nt: TGTGCTAGTGGTTTGGTACGGGTCGAGACCCAGTACTTC; cdr3_aa: CASGLVRVETQYF
d_call: TRBD1; v_call: TRBV4-1; j_call: TRBJ2-5; clone_size: -; cdr3_nt: TGCGCCAGCAGCCAACCGGGACAGGGGATCCAAGAGACCCAGTACTTC; cdr3_aa: CASSQPGQGIQETQYF
d_call: -; v_call: TRBV12-1; j_call: TRBJ2-7; clone_size: -; cdr3_nt: TGTGCCAGCAGGACAGGGTCCTACGAGCAGTACTTC; cdr3_aa: CASRTGSYEQYF
d_call: TRBD1; v_call: TRBV29-1; j_call: TRBJ2-2; clone_size: -; cdr3_nt: TGCAGCGTTGAGGGGACAGGGGGTATAACGGGGGAGCTGTTTTTT; cdr3_aa: CSVEGTGGITGELFF
d_call: TRBD1; v_call: TRBV2; j_call: TRBJ1-6; clone_size: few; cdr3_nt: TGTGCCAGCAGTGGGACAGGGGATAATTCACCCCTCCACTTT; cdr3_aa: CASSGTGDNSPLHF
d_call: TRBD2; v_call: TRBV18; j_call: TRBJ2-5; clone_size: -; cdr3_nt: TGTGCCAGCTCACCAATCTCAGCGGGGGCTTCAGAGACCCAGTACTTC; cdr3_aa: CASSPISAGASETQYF
d_call: -; v_call: TRBV7-2; j_call: TRBJ2-3; clone_size: few; cdr3_nt: TGTGCCAGCAGCTTAGGGCCTGCGGGCGCAGATACGCAGTATTTT; cdr3_aa: CASSLGPAGADTQYF
d_call: -; v_call: TRBV18; j_call: TRBJ2-7; clone_size: few; cdr3_nt: TGTGCCAGCTCACCCAACCAGGATCCCCACGAGCAGTACTTC; cdr3_aa: CASSPNQDPHEQYF
d_call: TRBD1; v_call: TRBV5-1; j_call: TRBJ2-3; clone_size: -; cdr3_nt: TGCGCCAGCAGCCTGGGACAGGGGAGCACAGATACGCAGTATTTT; cdr3_aa: CASSLGQGSTDTQYF
d_call: -; v_call: TRBV5-4; j_call: TRBJ2-5; clone_size: -; cdr3_nt: TGTGCCAGCAGCAAAGGACAGACTCAAGAAGAGACCCAGTACTTC; cdr3_aa: CASSKGQTQEETQYF
d_call: TRBD1; v_call: TRBV10-3; j_call: TRBJ1-1; clone_size: -; cdr3_nt: TGTGCCATCGTGGAACCGGGACAGCAGAACACTGAAGCTTTCTTT; cdr3_aa: CAIVEPGQQNTEAFF
d_call: -; v_call: TRBV7-3; j_call: TRBJ2-1; clone_size: -; cdr3_nt: TGTGCCAGCAGCCCGGGGATGGATTACAATGAGCAGTTCTTC; cdr3_aa: CASSPGMDYNEQFF
d_call: -; v_call: TRBV11-2; j_call: TRBJ1-1; clone_size: -; cdr3_nt: TGTGCCAGCAGCTTAGAACGCCCCCTCGGGGCTTTCTTT; cdr3_aa: CASSLERPLGAFF
d_call: TRBD2; v_call: TRBV4-3; j_call: TRBJ2-1; clone_size: -; cdr3_nt: TGCGCCAGCAGCCCATCGGGACTAGTCGGCAATGAGCAGTTCTTC; cdr3_aa: CASSPSGLVGNEQFF